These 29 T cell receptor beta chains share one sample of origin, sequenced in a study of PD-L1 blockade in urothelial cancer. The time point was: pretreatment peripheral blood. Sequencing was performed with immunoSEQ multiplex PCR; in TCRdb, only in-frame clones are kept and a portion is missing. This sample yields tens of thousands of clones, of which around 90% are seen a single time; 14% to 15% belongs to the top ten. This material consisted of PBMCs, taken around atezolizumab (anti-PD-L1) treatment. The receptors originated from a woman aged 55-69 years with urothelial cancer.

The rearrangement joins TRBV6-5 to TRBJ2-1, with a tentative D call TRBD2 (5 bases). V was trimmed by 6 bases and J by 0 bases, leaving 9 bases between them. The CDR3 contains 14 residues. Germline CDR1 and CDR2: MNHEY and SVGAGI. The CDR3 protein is CASRVGSSYNEQFF. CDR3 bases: TGTGCCAGCAGGGTGGGGAGCTCCTACAATGAGCAGTTCTTC.

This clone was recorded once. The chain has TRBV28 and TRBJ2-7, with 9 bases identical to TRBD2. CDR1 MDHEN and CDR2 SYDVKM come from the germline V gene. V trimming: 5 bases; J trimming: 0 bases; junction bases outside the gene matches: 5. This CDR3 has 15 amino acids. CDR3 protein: CASSPDSGSSYEQYF. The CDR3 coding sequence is TGTGCCAGCAGTCCAGATAGCGGGAGCTCCTACGAGCAGTACTTC. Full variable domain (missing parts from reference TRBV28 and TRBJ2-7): DVKVTQSSRYLVKRTGEKVFLECVQDMDHENMFWYRQDPGLGLRLIYFSYDVKMKEKGDIPEGYSVSREKKERFSLILESASTNQTSMYLCASSPDSGSSYEQYFGPGTRLTVT.

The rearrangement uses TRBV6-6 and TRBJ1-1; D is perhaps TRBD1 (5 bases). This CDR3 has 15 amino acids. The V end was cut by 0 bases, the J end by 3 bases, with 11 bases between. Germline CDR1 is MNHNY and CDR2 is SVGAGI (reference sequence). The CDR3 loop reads CASSYSGARHTEAFF. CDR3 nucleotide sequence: TGTGCCAGCAGTTACTCAGGGGCGCGGCACACTGAAGCTTTCTTT.

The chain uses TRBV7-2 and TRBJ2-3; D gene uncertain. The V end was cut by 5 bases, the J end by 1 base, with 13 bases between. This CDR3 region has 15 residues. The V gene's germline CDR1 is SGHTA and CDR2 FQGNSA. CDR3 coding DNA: TGTGCCAGCAGCCTTCGCGCATCGGGCACAGATACGCAGTATTTT. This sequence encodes CASSLRASGTDTQYF.

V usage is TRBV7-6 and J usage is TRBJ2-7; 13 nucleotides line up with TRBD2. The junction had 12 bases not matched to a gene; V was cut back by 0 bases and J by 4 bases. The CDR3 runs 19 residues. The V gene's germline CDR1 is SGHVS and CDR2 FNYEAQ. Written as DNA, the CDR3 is TGTGCCAGCAGCTTAGCGTCGGATCCGGGACTAGCGGGATTTTACGAGCAGTACTTC. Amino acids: CASSLASDPGLAGFYEQYF.

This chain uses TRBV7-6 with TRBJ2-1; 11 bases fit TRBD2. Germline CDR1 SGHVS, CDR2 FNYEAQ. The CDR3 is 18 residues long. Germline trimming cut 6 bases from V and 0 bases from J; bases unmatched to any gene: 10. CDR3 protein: CASSRLAGTLSSYNEQFF. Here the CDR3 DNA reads TGTGCCAGCAGTCGACTAGCGGGGACTTTAAGCTCCTACAATGAGCAGTTCTTC.

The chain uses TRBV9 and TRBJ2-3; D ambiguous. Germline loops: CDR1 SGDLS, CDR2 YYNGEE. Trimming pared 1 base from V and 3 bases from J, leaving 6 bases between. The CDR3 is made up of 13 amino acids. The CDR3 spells CASSVFSTDTQYF. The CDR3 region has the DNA TGTGCCAGCAGCGTATTCTCTACAGATACGCAGTATTTT.

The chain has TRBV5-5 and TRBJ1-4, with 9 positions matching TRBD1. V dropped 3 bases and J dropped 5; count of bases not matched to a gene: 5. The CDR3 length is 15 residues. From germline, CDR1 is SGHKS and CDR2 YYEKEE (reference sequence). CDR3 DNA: TGTGCCAGCAGCTCCCTCGGACAGGGGAATGAAAAACTGTTTTTT. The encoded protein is CASSSLGQGNEKLFF.

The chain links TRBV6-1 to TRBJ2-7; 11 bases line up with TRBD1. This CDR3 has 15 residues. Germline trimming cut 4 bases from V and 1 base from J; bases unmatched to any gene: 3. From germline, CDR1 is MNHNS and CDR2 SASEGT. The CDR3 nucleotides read TGTGCCAGCAGTGGATGGGACAGGGGGTCCTACGAGCAGTACTTC. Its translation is CASSGWDRGSYEQYF.

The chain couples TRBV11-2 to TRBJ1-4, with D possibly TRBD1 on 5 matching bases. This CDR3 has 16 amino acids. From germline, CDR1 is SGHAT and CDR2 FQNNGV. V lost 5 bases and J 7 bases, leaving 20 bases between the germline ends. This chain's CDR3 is CASSGTPGPRVEKLFF. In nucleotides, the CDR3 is TGTGCCAGCAGCGGAACCCCGGGCCCCAGGGTTGAAAAACTGTTTTTT. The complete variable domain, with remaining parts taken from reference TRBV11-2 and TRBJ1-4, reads EAGVAQSPRYKIIEKRQSVAFWCNPISGHATLYWYQQILGQGPKLLIQFQNNGVVDDSQLPKDRFSAERLKGVDSTLKIQPAKLEDSAVYLCASSGTPGPRVEKLFFGSGTQLSVL.

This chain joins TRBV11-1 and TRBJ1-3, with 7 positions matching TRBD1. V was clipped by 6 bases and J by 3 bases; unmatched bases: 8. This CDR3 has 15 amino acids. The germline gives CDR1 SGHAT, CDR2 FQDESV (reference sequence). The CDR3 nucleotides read TGTGCCAGCAGTTCAACAGGGGATGTTGGAAACACCATATATTTT. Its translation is CASSSTGDVGNTIYF.

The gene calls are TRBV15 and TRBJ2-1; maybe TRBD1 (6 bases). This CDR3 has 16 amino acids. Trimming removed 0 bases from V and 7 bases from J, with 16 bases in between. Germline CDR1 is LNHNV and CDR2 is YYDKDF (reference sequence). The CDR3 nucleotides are TGTGCCACCAGCAGAGACCAAAATGTAGGGGGTAATGAGCAGTTCTTC. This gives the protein CATSRDQNVGGNEQFF.

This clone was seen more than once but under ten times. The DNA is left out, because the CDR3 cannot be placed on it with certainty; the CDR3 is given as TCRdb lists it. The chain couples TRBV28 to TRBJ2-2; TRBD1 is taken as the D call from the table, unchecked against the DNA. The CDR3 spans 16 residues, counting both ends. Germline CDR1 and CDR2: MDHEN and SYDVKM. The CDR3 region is CASSSSDRVFTGELFF.

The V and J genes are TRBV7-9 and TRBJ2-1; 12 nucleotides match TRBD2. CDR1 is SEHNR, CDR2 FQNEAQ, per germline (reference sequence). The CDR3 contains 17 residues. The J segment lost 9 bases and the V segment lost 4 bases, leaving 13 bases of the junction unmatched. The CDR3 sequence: CASSSLDGLAGSIEQFF. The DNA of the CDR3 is TGTGCCAGCAGCTCCCTAGATGGACTAGCGGGAAGCATTGAGCAGTTCTTC.

CDR3 in amino acids: CASSLSVAGPYEQYF. In DNA, the CDR3 is TGTGCCAGCAGTTTATCGGTAGCGGGTCCCTACGAGCAGTACTTC. This chain connects TRBV27 to TRBJ2-7; 7 bases are shared with TRBD2. The CDR3 has 15 amino acids. The germline V gene has CDR1 MNHEY and CDR2 SMNVEV (reference sequence). V was pared by 0 bases and J by 2 bases, with 4 bases of the junction left unmatched.

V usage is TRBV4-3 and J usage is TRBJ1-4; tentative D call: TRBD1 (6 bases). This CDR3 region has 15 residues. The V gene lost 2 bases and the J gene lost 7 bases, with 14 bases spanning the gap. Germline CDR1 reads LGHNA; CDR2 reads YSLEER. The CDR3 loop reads CASSQRRDTAEKLFF. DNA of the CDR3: TGCGCCAGCAGCCAACGACGGGACACGGCTGAAAAACTGTTTTTT.

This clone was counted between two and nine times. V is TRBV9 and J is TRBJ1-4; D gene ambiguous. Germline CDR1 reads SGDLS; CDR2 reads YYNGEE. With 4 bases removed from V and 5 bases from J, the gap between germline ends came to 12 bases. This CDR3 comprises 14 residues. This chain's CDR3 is CASSPHRVNEKLFF. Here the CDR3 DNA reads TGTGCCAGCAGCCCCCACCGGGTGAATGAAAAACTGTTTTTT.

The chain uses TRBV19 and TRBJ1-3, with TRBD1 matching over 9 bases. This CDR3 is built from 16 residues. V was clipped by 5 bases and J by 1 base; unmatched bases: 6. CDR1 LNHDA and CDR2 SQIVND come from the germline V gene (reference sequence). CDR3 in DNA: TGTGCCAGTAGTGACCCGGGACAGGGATCTGGAAACACCATATATTTT. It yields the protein CASSDPGQGSGNTIYF.

CDR3: CASSPGLGNTIYF. The CDR3 nucleotides are TGTGCCAGCAGCCCGGGACTGGGAAACACCATATATTTT. V is TRBV7-7 and J is TRBJ1-3; D may be TRBD1 (5 bases). V was clipped by 5 bases and J by 4 bases, with 9 bases between them. In germline, CDR1 is SSHAT, CDR2 FNYEAQ (reference sequence). The CDR3 has 13 amino acids.

The CDR3 DNA is TGTGCCAGCAGCCCCGGGGTCTCTGGGGCCAACGTCCTGACTTTC. This sequence encodes CASSPGVSGANVLTF. This chain joins TRBV5-8 and TRBJ2-6, with a weak D call TRBD2 (5 bases). This CDR3 has 15 amino acids. Germline values: CDR1 SGHTS, CDR2 YDEGEE. Trimming removed 4 bases at V and 0 bases at J, with 8 bases between.

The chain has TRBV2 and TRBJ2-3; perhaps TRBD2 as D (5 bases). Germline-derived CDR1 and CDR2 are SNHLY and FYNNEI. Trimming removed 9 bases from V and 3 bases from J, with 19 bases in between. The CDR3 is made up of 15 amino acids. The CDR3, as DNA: TGTGCCAGTAGGACGAAACCCAGAGGGACAGATACGCAGTATTTT. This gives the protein CASRTKPRGTDTQYF.

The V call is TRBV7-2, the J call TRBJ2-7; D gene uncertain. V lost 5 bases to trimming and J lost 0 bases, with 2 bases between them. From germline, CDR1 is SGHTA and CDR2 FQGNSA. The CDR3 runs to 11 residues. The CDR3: CASSLSYEQYF. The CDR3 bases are TGTGCCAGCAGCCTCTCCTACGAGCAGTACTTC.

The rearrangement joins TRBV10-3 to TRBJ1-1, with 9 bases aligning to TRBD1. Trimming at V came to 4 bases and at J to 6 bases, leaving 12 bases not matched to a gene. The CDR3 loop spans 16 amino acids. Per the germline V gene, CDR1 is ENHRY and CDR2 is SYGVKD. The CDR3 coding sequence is TGTGCCATCAGTGTACAACCGGGACAGGGTATCGCTGAAGCTTTCTTT. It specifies CAISVQPGQGIAEAFF.

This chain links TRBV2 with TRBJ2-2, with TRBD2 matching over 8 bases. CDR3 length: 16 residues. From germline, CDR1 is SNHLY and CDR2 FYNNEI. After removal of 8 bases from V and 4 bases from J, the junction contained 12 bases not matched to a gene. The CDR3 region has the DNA TGTGCCAGCGAAACAAGCGGGAGTGGTGGCACCGGGGAGCTGTTTTTT. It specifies CASETSGSGGTGELFF.

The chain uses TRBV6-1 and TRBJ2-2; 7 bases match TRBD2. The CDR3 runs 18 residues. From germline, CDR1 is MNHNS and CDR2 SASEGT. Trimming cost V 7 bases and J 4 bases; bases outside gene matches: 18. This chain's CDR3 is CASTDFGGLGGGTGELFF. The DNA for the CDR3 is TGTGCCAGCACTGATTTCGGCGGGCTCGGCGGGGGCACCGGGGAGCTGTTTTTT.

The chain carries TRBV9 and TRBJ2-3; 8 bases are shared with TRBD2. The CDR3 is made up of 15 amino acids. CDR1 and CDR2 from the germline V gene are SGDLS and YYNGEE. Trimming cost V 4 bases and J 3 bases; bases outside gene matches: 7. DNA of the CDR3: TGTGCCAGCAGCTTCGGGGGGGTAAATACAGATACGCAGTATTTT. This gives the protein CASSFGGVNTDTQYF. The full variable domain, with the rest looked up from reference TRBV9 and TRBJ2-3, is DSGVTQTPKHLITATGQRVTLRCSPRSGDLSVYWYQQSLDQGLQFLIQYYNGEERAKGNILERFSAQQFPDLHSELNLSSLELGDSALYFCASSFGGVNTDTQYFGPGTRLTVL.

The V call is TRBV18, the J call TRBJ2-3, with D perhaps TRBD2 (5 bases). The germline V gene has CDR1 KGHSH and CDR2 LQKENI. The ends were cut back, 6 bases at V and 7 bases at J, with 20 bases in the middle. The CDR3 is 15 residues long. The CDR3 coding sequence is TGTGCCAGCTCCGCCGATATAAGCGGCTCATATACGCAGTATTTT. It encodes CASSADISGSYTQYF.

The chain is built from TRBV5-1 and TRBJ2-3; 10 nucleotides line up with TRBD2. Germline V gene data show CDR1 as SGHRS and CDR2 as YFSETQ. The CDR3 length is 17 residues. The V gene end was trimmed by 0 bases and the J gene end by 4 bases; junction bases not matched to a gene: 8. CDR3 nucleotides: TGCGCCAGCAGCTTGGCCGTAACTAGCGGGATTTCAGATACGCAGTATTTT. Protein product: CASSLAVTSGISDTQYF.

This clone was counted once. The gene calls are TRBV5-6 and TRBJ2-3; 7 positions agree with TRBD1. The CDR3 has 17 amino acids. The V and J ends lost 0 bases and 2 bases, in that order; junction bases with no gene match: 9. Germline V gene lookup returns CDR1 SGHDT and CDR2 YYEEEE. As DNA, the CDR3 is TGTGCCAGCAGCTTGGGACAGGGCCCCGCAATCACAGATACGCAGTATTTT. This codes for CASSLGQGPAITDTQYF. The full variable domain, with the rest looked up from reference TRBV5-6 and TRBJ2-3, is DAGVTQSPTHLIKTRGQQVTLRCSPKSGHDTVSWYQQALGQGPQFIFQYYEEEERQRGNFPDRFSGHQFPNYSSELNVNALLLGDSALYLCASSLGQGPAITDTQYFGPGTRLTVL.